Following are 5 T cell receptor beta chains from one sample sequenced in a study of identical twins. Via MiXCR, TCRdb re-called the 5' RACE reads, giving one row per CDR3 protein. The table records roughly 230,000 distinct CDR3 sequences, approximately 8.3% of them present only once. The same sample was also studied in work on yellow fever vaccine responses in identical twins.

The sequenced sample consisted of CD8+ T cells sorted from blood. The origin of the receptors is a woman aged 18-30 years in good health.

This clonotype was recorded a few times. The V call is TRBV4-3, the J call TRBJ2-2, with no clear D. CDR1 and CDR2 (germline): LGHNA, YSLEER. Trimming left V 1 base short and J 7 bases short, with 7 bases between. This CDR3 spans 13 amino acids. The CDR3 bases are TGCGCCAGCAGCCAAGCTACCATCGGGGAGCTGTTTTTT. It specifies CASSQATIGELFF.

The chain links TRBV27 to TRBJ2-1; D unresolved. The CDR3 is 13 residues long. Germline V gene lookup returns CDR1 MNHEY and CDR2 SMNVEV (reference sequence). V lost 5 bases and J 5 bases, leaving 10 bases between the germline ends. In DNA, the CDR3 is TGTGCCAGCAGTGGATCGGGTGACAATGAGCAGTTCTTC. Translated: CASSGSGDNEQFF.

This clonotype has a handful of counts. J is TRBJ2-1 and V is TRBV9; D perhaps matches TRBD1 (5 bases). Germline CDR1 is SGDLS and CDR2 is YYNGEE. The CDR3 has 17 amino acids. V was cut by 0 bases and J by 0 bases, with 13 bases left in between. The CDR3 nucleotides are TGTGCCAGCAGCGTAGGACAGACCCCGAGCTCCTACAATGAGCAGTTCTTC. Its translation: CASSVGQTPSSYNEQFF.

The chain joins TRBV6-2 or TRBV6-3 to TRBJ2-2; D remains ambiguous. This CDR3 contains 14 residues. Deletions cut 0 bases from V and 4 bases from J, with 6 bases between. Germline V gene sequence: CDR1 MNHEY, CDR2 SVGEGT. CDR3 loop: CASSYSFPTGELFF. CDR3 DNA sequence: TGTGCCAGCAGTTACTCGTTTCCCACCGGGGAGCTGTTTTTT.

The chain recombines TRBV7-6 with TRBJ2-7; 7 nucleotides agree with TRBD2. Losses at the gene ends were 2 bases for V and 1 base for J; bases not matched to a gene: 8. This CDR3 comprises 16 residues. Germline V gives CDR1 SGHVS, CDR2 FNYEAQ. CDR3 protein: CASSLLVSGESYEQYF. CDR3 nucleotide sequence: TGTGCCAGCAGCTTACTGGTCAGCGGGGAGTCCTACGAGCAGTACTTC.